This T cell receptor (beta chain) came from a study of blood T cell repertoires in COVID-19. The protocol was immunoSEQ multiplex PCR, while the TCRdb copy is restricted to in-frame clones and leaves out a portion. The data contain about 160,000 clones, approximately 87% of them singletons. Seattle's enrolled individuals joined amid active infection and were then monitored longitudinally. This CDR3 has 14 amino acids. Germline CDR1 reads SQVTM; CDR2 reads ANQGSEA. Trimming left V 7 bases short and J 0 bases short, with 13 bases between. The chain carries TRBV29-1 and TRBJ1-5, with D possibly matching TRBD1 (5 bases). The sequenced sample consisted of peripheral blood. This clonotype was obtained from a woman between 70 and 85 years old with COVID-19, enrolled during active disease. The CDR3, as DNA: TGCAGCGCCGATGGGGGGTCTAGCAATCAGCCCCAGCATTTT. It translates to CSADGGSSNQPQHF.